These 26 T cell receptor beta chains share one sample of origin, sequenced in a study of monozygotic twins with inflammatory bowel disease. With the 5' RACE reads reprocessed, TCRdb shows one record per CDR3 protein and no DNA. The sample data list around 150,000 distinct CDR3 sequences. The source material was blood. Every receptor here comes from a human donor with ulcerative colitis or Crohn's disease, or a healthy co-twin of an affected twin (not recorded which).

The V gene is TRBV21-1, the J gene TRBJ1-2; the D call of TRBD1 rests on TCRdb alone, since no DNA is present to check it. TRBV21-1 is marked as a pseudogene. The CDR3 is 14 amino acids. CDR3 residues: CASSKRGRPDGYTF.

The genes are TRBV7-6 and TRBJ2-1. CDR1 is SGHVS and CDR2 is FNYEAQ in the germline V gene. The CDR3 runs 13 residues. The CDR3 here is CASSLSGSNEQFF.

The chain couples TRBV29-1 to TRBJ2-6; the D gene TCRdb calls, TRBD1, cannot be checked with no DNA. CDR1 is SQVTM and CDR2 is ANQGSEA in the germline V gene. There are 13 residues in the CDR3. The CDR3 is CSVLTGRTNVLTF.

The rearrangement links TRBV11-2 to TRBJ1-1; TCRdb lists TRBD1, though no DNA is available to test this call. Germline V gene data show CDR1 as SGHAT and CDR2 as FQNNGV. The CDR3 is 14 amino acids. The CDR3: CASSLGGGGTEAFF.

The chain couples TRBV20-1 to TRBJ1-6; absent DNA, TCRdb's TRBD1 call cannot be checked. The CDR3 contains 15 residues. CDR1 and CDR2 from the germline V gene are DFQATT and SNEGSKA (reference sequence). The chain's CDR3 is CSARTGQVNNSPLHF.

J is TRBJ2-7 and V is TRBV20-1; there is no DNA to check the TCRdb D call of TRBD2. This CDR3 is built from 15 residues. CDR1 is DFQATT and CDR2 is SNEGSKA in the germline V gene (reference sequence). The CDR3 reads CSASGVAGIVYEQYF.

The V call is TRBV9, the J call TRBJ1-1; TCRdb proposes TRBD1, but this gene call is untestable without DNA. The CDR3 sequence is 14 residues long. In germline, CDR1 is SGDLS, CDR2 YYNGEE. CDR3 residues: CASSGEQANTEAFF.

J is TRBJ2-1 and V is TRBV12-3 or TRBV12-4. The CDR3 is 16 amino acids. The CDR3 reads CASNNGSSARYNEQFF.

The rearrangement uses TRBV7-9 and TRBJ2-1; the TRBD2 assignment by TCRdb is unverifiable without DNA. The length of the CDR3 is 14 residues. Germline CDR1 SEHNR, CDR2 FQNEAQ (reference sequence). The CDR3 loop is CASSLEASGSQKFF.

The chain recombines TRBV9 with TRBJ2-1; TCRdb returns TRBD2, unconfirmable since there is no DNA. The CDR3 consists of 19 residues. Germline assignment: CDR1 SGDLS and CDR2 YYNGEE. CDR3 region: CASSGLGLAGGASYNEQFF. Combining the CDR3 with reference TRBV9 and TRBJ2-1 gives the whole variable domain DSGVTQTPKHLITATGQRVTLRCSPRSGDLSVYWYQQSLDQGLQFLIQYYNGEERAKGNILERFSAQQFPDLHSELNLSSLELGDSALYFCASSGLGLAGGASYNEQFFGPGTRLTVL.

The V gene is TRBV7-9, the J gene TRBJ1-2; there is no DNA to check the TCRdb D call of TRBD1. CDR1 is SEHNR, CDR2 FQNEAQ, per germline (reference sequence). This CDR3 has 14 amino acids. CDR3 residues: CASSSTGGYSGYTF.

This sequence joins TRBV3-1 and TRBJ2-3; TCRdb's assignment of TRBD1 cannot be checked, as there is no DNA. The CDR3 spans 14 residues. Germline CDR1 LGHDT, CDR2 YNNKEL (reference sequence). The CDR3 sequence: CASSRTGGPDTQYF.

This sequence joins TRBV20-1 and TRBJ1-1; TCRdb reports TRBD1, a call that lacks DNA to check it against. From germline, CDR1 is DFQATT and CDR2 SNEGSKA (reference sequence). CDR3 size: 14 residues. The chain's CDR3 is CSATRAGLYTEAFF.

The V gene is TRBV28, the J gene TRBJ1-3; the D call of TRBD1 rests on TCRdb alone, since no DNA is present to check it. This CDR3 region has 14 residues. From germline, CDR1 is MDHEN and CDR2 SYDVKM. CDR3 residues: CASSLGGTGNTIYF.

The rearrangement links TRBV11-3 to TRBJ2-1; checking the TCRdb D call of TRBD1 is not possible without DNA. This CDR3 contains 15 residues. Germline CDR1 SGHNT, CDR2 YENEEA. The CDR3 is CASSPRDRGINEQFF.

This rearrangement joins TRBV4-1 to TRBJ2-7. The CDR3 consists of 17 residues. The germline gives CDR1 MGHRA, CDR2 YSYEKL. The CDR3 sequence: CASSQTWVAGSSYEQYF.

The V and J genes are TRBV29-1 and TRBJ2-1; the D call from TCRdb, TRBD2, cannot be confirmed without DNA. Per germline, CDR1 SQVTM and CDR2 ANQGSEA. The CDR3 runs to 14 residues. CDR3: CSVESREGFNEQFF.

This chain links TRBV12-3 or TRBV12-4 with TRBJ1-1. CDR3 length: 13 amino acids. CDR3 sequence reads: CASSLAPTTEAFF.

This chain joins TRBV3-1 and TRBJ2-1; TCRdb outputs TRBD2, but without DNA this stays unchecked. The CDR3 length is 18 residues. Germline CDR1 is LGHDT and CDR2 is YNNKEL (reference sequence). Here the CDR3 reads CASSQEGSGRAPYNEQFF.

The chain employs TRBV25-1 and TRBJ1-1; checking the TCRdb D call of TRBD1 is not possible without DNA. CDR1 and CDR2 from the germline V gene are MGHDK and SYGVNS. The CDR3 extends over 14 amino acids. This CDR3 is CASSGWGGLTEAFF.

This chain links TRBV28 with TRBJ1-5; TCRdb's assignment of TRBD1 cannot be checked, as there is no DNA. The CDR3 sequence is 11 residues long. Germline V gene lookup returns CDR1 MDHEN and CDR2 SYDVKM. The CDR3 is CASSFRDRKHF.

The rearrangement joins TRBV12-3 or TRBV12-4 to TRBJ1-2; checking the TCRdb D call of TRBD1 is not possible without DNA. The CDR3 is made up of 15 amino acids. This CDR3 reads CAIRVVGQGSYGYTF.

This chain links TRBV24-1 with TRBJ1-2; no DNA is available, so the TRBD1 call from TCRdb remains unchecked. CDR1 and CDR2 (germline): KGHDR, SFDVKD. The length of the CDR3 is 14 residues. CDR3 amino acids: CATSEAGANYGYTF.

The rearrangement links TRBV7-2 to TRBJ2-1; TCRdb's assignment of TRBD2 cannot be checked, as there is no DNA. The germline V gene encodes CDR1 SGHTA and CDR2 FQGNSA. This CDR3 is built from 15 residues. CDR3 sequence reads: CASSLSPARREPEFF.

The chain's CDR3 is CASSRETALGYTF. The rearrangement joins TRBV7-9 to TRBJ1-2; TCRdb's assignment of TRBD1 cannot be checked, as there is no DNA. CDR1 is SEHNR and CDR2 is FQNEAQ in the germline V gene (reference sequence). This CDR3 region has 13 residues.

The chain employs TRBV7-2 and TRBJ2-2. The CDR3 loop spans 13 amino acids. Looked up from germline, CDR1 is SGHTA and CDR2 is FQGNSA. This chain's CDR3 is CASSRSGPGELFF. The full variable domain, its missing parts supplied by reference TRBV7-2 and TRBJ2-2, is GAGVSQSPSNKVTEKGKDVELRCDPISGHTALYWYRQSLGQGLEFLIYFQGNSAPDKSGLPSDRFSAERTGGSVSTLTIQRTQQEDSAVYLCASSRSGPGELFFGEGSRLTVL.